Listed below are T cell receptor beta chains from one sample, sequenced in a study of TIL therapy for anti-PD-1-resistant metastatic lung cancer. Generated by immunoSEQ multiplex PCR, the TCRdb table keeps only in-frame clones and is missing some. This sample has tens of thousands of clones, with 80% to 90% found just once. The source material was blood, sampled at baseline. Source of these receptors: a person between 25 and 79 years old with non-small cell lung cancer. Each CDR3 is given with its conserved first and last residue. Each record gives: J gene, D gene, CDR3 length, clone size, V gene, CDR3 protein, CDR3 DNA. D genes are given only for firm matches. A row's size may be missing; if present it is once, few, many or a size class.

>TRBJ2-7|TRBD2|19|.|TRBV27
CASSLWGIAGGGGLDEQYF
TGTGCCAGCAGTTTATGGGGAATAGCGGGAGGGGGGGGCCTCGACGAGCAGTACTTC
>TRBJ2-1|TRBD1|13|.|TRBV29-1
CSGGTGGGNEQFF
TGCAGCGGAGGGACAGGGGGCGGGAATGAGCAGTTCTTC
>TRBJ2-2|.|13|.|TRBV5-5
CASSQVNTGELFF
TGTGCCAGCAGCCAAGTAAACACCGGGGAGCTGTTTTTT
>TRBJ2-3|TRBD2|18|.|TRBV9
CASSVGTSGGTSTDTQYF
TGTGCCAGCAGCGTAGGGACTAGCGGGGGTACTAGCACAGATACGCAGTATTTT
>TRBJ1-5|.|13|.|TRBV28
CASSLPSDQPQHF
TGTGCCAGCAGTTTACCTTCCGATCAGCCCCAGCATTTT
>TRBJ2-2|TRBD1|15|.|TRBV5-4
CASSPGQTYTGELFF
TGTGCCAGCAGCCCGGGACAGACATACACCGGGGAGCTGTTTTTT
>TRBJ2-7|TRBD2|15|few|TRBV7-2
CASTEGLAGYYEQYF
TGTGCCAGCACCGAGGGACTAGCGGGGTACTACGAGCAGTACTTC
>TRBJ1-3|.|15|.|TRBV30
CAWGRGANSGNTIYF
TGTGCCTGGGGTCGGGGTGCTAACTCTGGAAACACCATATATTTT
>TRBJ2-7|.|14|.|TRBV19
CASRPQGPTIEQYF
TGTGCCAGTAGACCCCAGGGACCCACGATCGAGCAGTACTTC
>TRBJ2-7|TRBD1|16|.|TRBV19
CASSSAGTGASYEQYF
TGTGCCAGTAGTAGCGCTGGGACAGGGGCCTCCTACGAGCAGTACTTC
>TRBJ1-6|.|15|.|TRBV7-3
CASSETTAWNSPLHF
TGTGCCAGCAGCGAGACGACGGCCTGGAATTCACCCCTCCACTTT
>TRBJ2-7|.|16|.|TRBV12-5
CASGPAQGAPTYEQYF
TGTGCTAGTGGGCCGGCGCAGGGCGCACCTACCTACGAGCAGTACTTC
>TRBJ2-7|TRBD1|16|.|TRBV5-1
CASSLGSGTGYDEQYF
TGCGCCAGCAGCCTGGGATCTGGGACAGGGTATGACGAGCAGTACTTC
>TRBJ2-7|TRBD1|13|.|TRBV10-1
CASSPLTGSEQYF
TGCGCCAGCAGTCCTCTGACAGGGTCAGAGCAGTACTTC
>TRBJ2-1|TRBD2|16|.|TRBV10-1
CASSLLRGGGRDEQFF
TGCGCCAGCAGCCTCCTGCGGGGGGGCGGACGCGATGAGCAGTTCTTC
>TRBJ1-2|TRBD1|18|.|TRBV18
CASSPATGNDRGRGGYTF
TGTGCCAGCTCACCAGCGACCGGTAACGACAGGGGGCGCGGTGGCTACACCTTC
>TRBJ2-2|.|15|.|TRBV28
CASSFRRTITGELFF
TGTGCCAGCAGTTTTCGCAGGACTATCACCGGGGAGCTGTTTTTT
>TRBJ2-1|.|12|.|TRBV7-9
CAPGSQPGEQFF
TGTGCCCCCGGGTCTCAGCCAGGTGAGCAGTTCTTC
>TRBJ2-4|TRBD2|15|.|TRBV3-1/TRBV3-2
CASSQGGGGINIQYF
TGTGCCAGCAGCCAAGGGGGCGGGGGTATAAACATTCAGTACTTC
>TRBJ2-1|.|18|.|TRBV4-1
CASSQEGVGRRTYNEQFF
TGCGCCAGCAGCCAAGAAGGCGTGGGGCGACGAACCTACAATGAGCAGTTCTTC